Following are 3 T cell receptor beta chains from one sample sequenced in a study of CD8 T cells in ankylosing spondylitis. TCRdb used MiXCR to reprocess the 5' RACE reads, holding one entry per CDR3 protein. Counted here are about 220,000 distinct CDR3 sequences, roughly 24% occurring once; the ten biggest clones make up under 7%. The sequencing input was blood, either unsorted or a sorted T cell fraction (not recorded which). These receptors all stem from a male donor with ankylosing spondylitis or in good health (not recorded which).

This clonotype has ten or more counts. V is TRBV24-1 and J is TRBJ2-1, with D perhaps matching TRBD2 (6 bases). Looked up from germline, CDR1 is KGHDR and CDR2 is SFDVKD. The length of the CDR3 is 16 residues. Trimming took off 2 bases at V and 1 base at J, with 11 bases between the two ends. CDR3 loop: CATSDSQGGSYNEQFF. In DNA, the CDR3 is TGTGCCACCAGTGATTCCCAGGGAGGTTCCTACAATGAGCAGTTCTTC.

This clonotype was seen ten or more times. V is TRBV3-1 and J is TRBJ2-7; 10 bases line up with TRBD1. CDR1 is LGHDT, CDR2 YNNKEL, per germline (reference sequence). The CDR3 extends over 14 amino acids. V dropped 4 bases and J dropped 6; count of bases not matched to a gene: 6. This CDR3 is CASSRTGTGVEQYF. CDR3 nucleotides: TGTGCCAGCAGCCGTACCGGGACAGGGGTCGAGCAGTACTTC.

The sample holds many counts of this clonotype. The genes are TRBV24-1 and TRBJ2-5, with D maybe TRBD1 (6 bases). There are 14 residues in the CDR3. Germline V lookup: CDR1 KGHDR, CDR2 SFDVKD. V lost 3 bases and J lost 4, with 11 bases in between. The CDR3 loop is CATSDTGIGETQYF. CDR3 sequence (DNA): TGTGCCACCAGTGATACAGGGATTGGAGAGACCCAGTACTTC.